These 10 T cell receptor beta chains came from one sample sequenced in a study of human thymus T cells. Corrective cardiac surgery supplied the resected thymus tissue. Assay used: immunoSEQ multiplex PCR; TCRdb lists only in-frame clones, some missing. The table lists 75,000 to 90,000 clones, 96% of them singletons. Sequenced input: thymus tissue. These receptor sequences come from a boy in the first two years of life with a congenital heart defect but otherwise immunologically healthy.

The CDR3 spells CASSEGTLYGYTF. The CDR3 DNA reads TGTGCCAGCAGTGAAGGGACCCTCTATGGCTACACCTTC. This chain links TRBV6-1 with TRBJ1-2; no clear D. Germline lookup yields CDR1 MNHNS and CDR2 SASEGT. CDR3 length equals 13 residues. The V gene lost 1 base and the J gene lost 4 bases, with 7 bases spanning the gap.

The J gene is TRBJ2-7, the V gene TRBV23-1; 13 nucleotides match TRBD2. TRBV23-1 is noted as an ORF with a role that remains uncertain. The CDR3 extends over 19 amino acids. V lost 0 bases, J lost 0 bases, and 8 bases stayed unmatched. The CDR3, as DNA: TGCGCCAGCAGTCAATCCCCCGGACTAGCGGGGGACCTCTCCTACGAGCAGTACTTC. This translates into CASSQSPGLAGDLSYEQYF.

This chain's CDR3 is CATSSRNLGGETQYF. Written as DNA, the CDR3 is TGTGCCACCAGCAGTAGGAACCTCGGAGGGGAGACCCAGTACTTC. The chain recombines TRBV15 with TRBJ2-5; D might be TRBD2 (6 bases). Germline values: CDR1 LNHNV, CDR2 YYDKDF (reference sequence). CDR3 length equals 15 residues. The V end was cut by 3 bases, the J end by 5 bases, with 16 bases between.

This clone occurred once. The rearrangement joins TRBV4-3 to TRBJ2-3; 9 positions agree with TRBD2. CDR1 is LGHNA and CDR2 is YSLEER in the germline V gene. This CDR3 has 18 amino acids. With 1 base clipped from V and 0 bases from J, the junction kept 8 bases outside the gene matches. The CDR3 reads CASSQAARGGRSTDTQYF. The CDR3 nucleotides are TGCGCCAGCAGCCAAGCGGCGCGGGGGGGCCGGAGCACAGATACGCAGTATTTT.

The rearrangement joins TRBV28 to TRBJ1-2; the D gene is possibly TRBD1 (5 bases). CDR3 size: 16 residues. The ends were cut back, 5 bases at V and 7 bases at J, with 23 bases in the middle. Germline CDR1 MDHEN, CDR2 SYDVKM. CDR3: CASSPFDQGLRGGYTF. The CDR3 nucleotides read TGTGCCAGCAGTCCCTTCGACCAGGGACTAAGAGGTGGCTACACCTTC.

This clone was recorded only once. This chain links TRBV29-1 with TRBJ1-2, with a tentative D call TRBD1 (6 bases). V lost 2 bases and J 8 bases, leaving 21 bases between the germline ends. The germline V gene has CDR1 SQVTM and CDR2 ANQGSEA. The CDR3 loop spans 15 amino acids. CDR3 sequence: CSVEPQGTGLVGYTF. The DNA of the CDR3 is TGCAGCGTTGAACCACAGGGTACCGGACTTGTGGGCTACACCTTC. The entire variable domain, with the rest obtained from reference TRBV29-1 and TRBJ1-2, is as follows: SAVISQKPSRDICQRGTSLTIQCQVDSQVTMMFWYRQQPGQSLTLIATANQGSEATYESGFVIDKFPISRPNLTFSTLTVSNMSPEDSSIYLCSVEPQGTGLVGYTFGSGTRLTVV.

V is TRBV27 and J is TRBJ1-3, with 8 bases lining up with TRBD1. The CDR3 is 14 amino acids. Germline CDR1 is MNHEY and CDR2 is SMNVEV (reference sequence). J lost 5 bases, V lost 5 bases, and 5 bases had no gene match. The CDR3 spells CASSPQGARNTIYF. DNA of the CDR3: TGTGCCAGCAGTCCGCAGGGGGCCCGAAACACCATATATTTT.

This clone has a single count. The chain has TRBV28 and TRBJ2-5; 9 bases agree with TRBD1. Germline V CDR1 and CDR2: MDHEN, SYDVKM. The CDR3 is 15 residues long. Trimming cost V 7 bases and J 10 bases; bases outside gene matches: 16. CDR3 region: CASTLGDREFTDQYF. CDR3 nucleotides: TGTGCCAGCACTCTGGGGGACAGGGAATTTACGGACCAGTACTTC.

This rearrangement joins TRBV7-6 to TRBJ2-4; D possibly corresponds to TRBD1 (5 bases). Germline V lookup: CDR1 SGHVS, CDR2 FNYEAQ. The CDR3 extends over 14 amino acids. V dropped 1 base and J dropped 5 bases, with 9 bases sitting between them. In DNA, the CDR3 is TGTGCCAGCAGCTTAGAGGGGATCCAAAACATTCAGTACTTC. It encodes CASSLEGIQNIQYF.

The rearrangement joins TRBV4-1 to TRBJ2-3, with TRBD2 matching 7 bases. V lost 0 bases to trimming and J lost 5 bases; unmatched junction nucleotides: 17. This CDR3 has 19 amino acids. CDR1 is MGHRA and CDR2 is YSYEKL in the germline V gene. The CDR3 protein is CASSQDRREPLPSIDTQYF. The CDR3 coding sequence is TGCGCCAGCAGCCAAGATAGGCGGGAGCCCCTTCCCTCAATAGATACGCAGTATTTT.